This T cell receptor (beta chain) was recovered during a study of shared clonotypes between healthy human individuals. Regarding the study as a whole: Rarefaction gave evidence that sorted-subset sequencing remained incomplete despite large depth. Shared across a handful of donors were around 5% of the naive CD4 clonotypes. Generation probability values for non-shared clonotypes were lower than those for clonotypes shared by all four donors.

Comment on this clone: The antigen is unknown.

Germline V gives CDR1 SNHLY, CDR2 FYNNEI. Trimming removed 7 bases from V and 0 bases from J, with 15 bases in between. This CDR3 is built from 16 residues. Under the authors' procedure: Junction-only sequences without quality scores were provided by ImmunoSEQ, so filtering was different. Clones were sequenced by immunoSEQ multiplex PCR, and TCRdb holds only the in-frame ones, with some missing. V, J and clone size derive from that table, while D and trimming were established from the DNA sequence. The table records 950,000 to 1,200,000 clones, approximately 80% of them present only once. The TCR originated in a man between 18 and 29 years old in good health. Some clones in this sample may be carry-over from other donors' samples. The rearrangement uses TRBV2 and TRBJ2-2; D is perhaps TRBD1 or TRBD2 (5 bases each). The sample consisted of memory CD4+ T cells from PBMCs. Subset indicated: CD45RA-negative fraction. In nucleotides, the CDR3 is TGTGCCAGCACGGGGCAGACGCTTGCGAACACCGGGGAGCTGTTTTTT. It is translated as CASTGQTLANTGELFF.